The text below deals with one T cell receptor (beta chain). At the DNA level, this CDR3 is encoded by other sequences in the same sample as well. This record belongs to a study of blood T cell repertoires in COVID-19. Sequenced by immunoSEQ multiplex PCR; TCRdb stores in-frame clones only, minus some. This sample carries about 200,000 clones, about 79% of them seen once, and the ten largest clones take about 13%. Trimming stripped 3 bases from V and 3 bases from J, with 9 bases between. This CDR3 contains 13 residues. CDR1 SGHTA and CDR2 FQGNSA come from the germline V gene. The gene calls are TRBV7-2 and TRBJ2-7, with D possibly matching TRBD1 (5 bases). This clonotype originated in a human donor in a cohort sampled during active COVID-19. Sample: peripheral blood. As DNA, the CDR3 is TGTGCCAGCAGCTTGGGCAGGGACTACGAGCAGTACTTC. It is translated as CASSLGRDYEQYF.